This T cell receptor beta chain came from a study of cytomegalovirus exposure and HLA in healthy donors. General study points: The authors listed over 150 TCR beta chains as cytomegalovirus-associated. In all likelihood, a cluster of highly shared sequence variants was a sequencing artifact. A missense variant in DCLRE1C was later tied to TCR beta V- and J-gene trimming.

The CDR3 has 15 amino acids. CDR1 and CDR2 (germline): MNHEY, SMNVEV (reference sequence). As for this clone: Its antigen is not known.

PCR involved 60 Vbeta and 13 Jbeta primers. Measured with immunoSEQ multiplex PCR; TCRdb has only the in-frame clones, and not every one. Here the sample spans about 160,000 clones, around 74% being singletons. Sampled while nominally healthy, donors likely had unrecorded immune exposures. Sequencing used PBMCs. The clonotype was recovered from a female donor in good health and CMV-seronegative. The gene calls are TRBV27 and TRBJ2-5; perhaps TRBD1 as D (5 bases). The J call may be wrong; the DNA end is better matched by TRBJ2-7. CDR3 DNA: TGTGCCAGCAGTTTATTCCCTGACAGATCCTACGAGCAGTACTTC. This sequence encodes CASSLFPDRSYEQYF.